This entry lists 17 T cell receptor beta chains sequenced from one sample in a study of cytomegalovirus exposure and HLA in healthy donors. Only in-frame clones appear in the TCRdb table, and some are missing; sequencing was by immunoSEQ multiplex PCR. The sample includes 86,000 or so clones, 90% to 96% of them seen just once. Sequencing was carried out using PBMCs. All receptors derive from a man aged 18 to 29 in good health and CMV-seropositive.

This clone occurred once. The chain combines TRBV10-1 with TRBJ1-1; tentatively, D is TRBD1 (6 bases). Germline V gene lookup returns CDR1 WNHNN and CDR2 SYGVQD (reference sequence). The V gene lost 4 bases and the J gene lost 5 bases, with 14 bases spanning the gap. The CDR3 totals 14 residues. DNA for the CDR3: TGCGCCAGCAGTGGGCGCCGGGACAAAACTGAAGCTTTCTTT. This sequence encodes CASSGRRDKTEAFF.

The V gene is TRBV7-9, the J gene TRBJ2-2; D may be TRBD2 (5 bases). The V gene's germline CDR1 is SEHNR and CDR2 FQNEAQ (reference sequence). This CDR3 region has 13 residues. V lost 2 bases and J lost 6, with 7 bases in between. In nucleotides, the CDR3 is TGTGCCAGCAGCTTATCCGGGGCCGGGGAGCTGTTTTTT. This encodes CASSLSGAGELFF.

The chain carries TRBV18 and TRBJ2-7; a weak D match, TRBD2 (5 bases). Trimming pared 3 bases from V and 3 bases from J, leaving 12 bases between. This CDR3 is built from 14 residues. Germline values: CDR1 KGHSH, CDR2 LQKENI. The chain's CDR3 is CASSPWESVYEQYF. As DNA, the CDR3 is TGTGCCAGCTCACCGTGGGAGTCGGTCTACGAGCAGTACTTC.

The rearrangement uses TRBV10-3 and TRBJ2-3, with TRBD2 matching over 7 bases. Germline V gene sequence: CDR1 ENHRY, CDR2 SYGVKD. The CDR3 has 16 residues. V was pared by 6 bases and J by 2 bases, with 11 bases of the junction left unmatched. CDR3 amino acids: CAISFSDGGITDTQYF. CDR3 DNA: TGTGCCATCAGCTTCTCCGACGGGGGGATCACAGATACGCAGTATTTT.

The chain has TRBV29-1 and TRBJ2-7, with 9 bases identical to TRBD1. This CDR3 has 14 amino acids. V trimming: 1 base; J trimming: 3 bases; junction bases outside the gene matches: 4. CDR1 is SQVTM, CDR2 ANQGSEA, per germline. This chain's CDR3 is CSVEAQDRGYEQYF. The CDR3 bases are TGCAGCGTTGAAGCCCAGGACAGGGGCTACGAGCAGTACTTC.

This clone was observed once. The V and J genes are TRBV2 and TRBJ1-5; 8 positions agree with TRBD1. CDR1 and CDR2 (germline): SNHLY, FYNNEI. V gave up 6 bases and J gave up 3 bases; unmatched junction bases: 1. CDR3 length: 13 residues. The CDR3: CASRGQVNQPQHF. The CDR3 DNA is TGTGCCAGCAGGGGACAGGTCAATCAGCCCCAGCATTTT.

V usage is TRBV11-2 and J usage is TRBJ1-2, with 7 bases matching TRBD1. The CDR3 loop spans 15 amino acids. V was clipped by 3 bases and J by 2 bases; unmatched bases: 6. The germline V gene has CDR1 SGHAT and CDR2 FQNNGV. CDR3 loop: CASSFRDRLNYGYTF. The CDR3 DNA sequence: TGTGCCAGCAGCTTTCGGGACAGACTCAACTATGGCTACACCTTC.

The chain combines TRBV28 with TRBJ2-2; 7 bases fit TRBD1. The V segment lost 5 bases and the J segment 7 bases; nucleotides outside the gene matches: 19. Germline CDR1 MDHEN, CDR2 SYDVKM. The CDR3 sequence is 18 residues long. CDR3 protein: CASSLGPGTVSAGGELFF. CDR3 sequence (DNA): TGTGCCAGCAGTCTGGGTCCCGGGACAGTTTCGGCGGGCGGGGAGCTGTTTTTT.

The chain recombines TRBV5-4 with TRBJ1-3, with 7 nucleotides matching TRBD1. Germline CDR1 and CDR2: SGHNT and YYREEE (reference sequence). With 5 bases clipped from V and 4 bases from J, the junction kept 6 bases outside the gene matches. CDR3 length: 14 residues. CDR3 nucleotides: TGTGCCAGCAGTTCTCCGGACAGGGGAAACACCATATATTTT. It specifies CASSSPDRGNTIYF. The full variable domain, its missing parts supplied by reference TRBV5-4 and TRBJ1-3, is ETGVTQSPTHLIKTRGQQVTLRCSSQSGHNTVSWYQQALGQGPQFIFQYYREEENGRGNFPPRFSGLQFPNYSSELNVNALELDDSALYLCASSSPDRGNTIYFGEGSWLTVV.

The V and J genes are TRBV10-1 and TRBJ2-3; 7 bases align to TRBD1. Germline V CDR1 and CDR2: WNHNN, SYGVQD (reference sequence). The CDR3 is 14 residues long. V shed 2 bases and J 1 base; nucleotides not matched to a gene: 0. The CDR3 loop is CASSEGQGTDTQYF. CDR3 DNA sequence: TGCGCCAGCAGTGAGGGACAGGGCACAGATACGCAGTATTTT.

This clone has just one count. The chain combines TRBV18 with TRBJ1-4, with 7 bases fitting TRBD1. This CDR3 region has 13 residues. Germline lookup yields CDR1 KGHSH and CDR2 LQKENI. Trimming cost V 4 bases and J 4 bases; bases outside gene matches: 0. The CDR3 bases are TGTGCCAGCTCACGACAGGGTAATGAAAAACTGTTTTTT. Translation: CASSRQGNEKLFF.

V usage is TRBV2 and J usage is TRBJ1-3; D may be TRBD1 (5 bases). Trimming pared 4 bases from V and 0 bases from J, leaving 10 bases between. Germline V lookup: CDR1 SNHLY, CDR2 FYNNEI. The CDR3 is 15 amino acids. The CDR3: CASSVTGASGNTIYF. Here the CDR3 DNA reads TGTGCCAGCAGTGTAACAGGAGCCTCTGGAAACACCATATATTTT.

DNA of the CDR3: TGTGCCAGCAGTCCCCGGACAGGGATGATCTCCTACGAGCAGTACTTC. Amino acids: CASSPRTGMISYEQYF. This rearrangement joins TRBV2 to TRBJ2-7, with 8 bases aligning to TRBD1. Germline CDR1 SNHLY, CDR2 FYNNEI. V lost 5 bases and J lost 0; bases outside the gene matches: 9. The CDR3 contains 16 residues.

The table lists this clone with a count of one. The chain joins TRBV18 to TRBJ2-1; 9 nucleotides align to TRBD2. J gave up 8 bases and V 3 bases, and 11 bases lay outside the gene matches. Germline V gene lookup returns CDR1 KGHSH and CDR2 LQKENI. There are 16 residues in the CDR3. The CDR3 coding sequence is TGTGCCAGCTCACCGGAGAGGACTAGCGCATACCATGAGCAGTTCTTC. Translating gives CASSPERTSAYHEQFF.

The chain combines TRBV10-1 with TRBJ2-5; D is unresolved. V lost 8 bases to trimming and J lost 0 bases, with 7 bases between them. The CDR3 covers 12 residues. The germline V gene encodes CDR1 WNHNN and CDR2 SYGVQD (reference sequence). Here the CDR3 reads CASSRYQETQYF. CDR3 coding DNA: TGCGCCAGCTCGCGGTACCAAGAGACCCAGTACTTC.

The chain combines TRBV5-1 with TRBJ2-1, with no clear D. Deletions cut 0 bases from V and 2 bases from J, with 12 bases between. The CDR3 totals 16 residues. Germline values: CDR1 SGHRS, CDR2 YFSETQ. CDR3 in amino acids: CASSLGAEPAYNEQFF. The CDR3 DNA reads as TGCGCCAGCAGCTTGGGTGCCGAGCCCGCCTACAATGAGCAGTTCTTC.

The CDR3 loop is CASSRFLQETQYF. CDR3 in DNA: TGTGCCAGCAGCCGGTTTCTCCAAGAGACCCAGTACTTC. The chain carries TRBV28 and TRBJ2-5; D is uncertain. The V end was cut by 6 bases, the J end by 1 base, with 9 bases between. The CDR3 length is 13 residues. Germline CDR1 reads MDHEN; CDR2 reads SYDVKM.